This T cell receptor beta chain was recorded in a study of T cells in localized non-small cell lung cancer. The V end lost 5 bases, the J end lost 0 bases, and 16 bases lay between the germline ends. Germline assignment: CDR1 SGHAT and CDR2 FQDESV (reference sequence). The CDR3 is 16 residues long. This clone was observed a few times. Only in-frame clones appear in the TCRdb table, and some are missing; sequencing was by immunoSEQ multiplex PCR. The sample records 7,000 or so clones, approximately 50% being singletons. The chain joins TRBV11-1 to TRBJ2-5; D is perhaps TRBD1 (7 bases). Specimen: lymph node tissue, collected before any cancer treatment. The clonotype originates from a female donor at least 60 years old with stage I lung adenocarcinoma. The CDR3 protein is CASSLQGTRYQETQYF. The CDR3 nucleotides read TGTGCCAGCAGCCTACAGGGGACTCGTTACCAAGAGACCCAGTACTTC.